This T cell receptor (beta chain) was identified during a study of T cell responses to AZD1222 COVID-19 vaccine. Study-wide points: Nearly half of spike-specific TCRs reportedly target variant regions that are unmutated in the B.1.351 and B.1.1.7 variants.

Details on this clone: Antigen: not known.

Germline V gene sequence: CDR1 KGHDR, CDR2 SFDVKD. V was cut by 5 bases and J by 2 bases, with 7 bases left in between. The CDR3 is 13 residues long. Clones were read by immunoSEQ multiplex PCR, and TCRdb kept only the in-frame ones, dropping some. The profile shows about 180,000 clones, approximately 86% of them singletons. The source was peripheral blood, collected on day 0 of AZD1222 vaccination. The gene calls are TRBV24-1 and TRBJ2-3; no clear D gene. This TCR was recovered from an adult in good health. The CDR3 bases are TGTGCCACCAGTGCAAGCGACACAGATACGCAGTATTTT. Its translation is CATSASDTDTQYF.